These T cell receptor beta chains were read from a single sample in a study of blood T cell repertoires in COVID-19. Only in-frame clones appear in the TCRdb table, and some are missing; sequencing was by immunoSEQ multiplex PCR. The data hold about 340,000 clones, with roughly 90% observed a single time. The sequencing input was PBMCs or T cells enriched from blood (not recorded which). The receptors shown here come from a woman aged 30 to 39 who had recovered from COVID-19. Each CDR3 is given with its conserved first and last residue. The D gene is left open where the match is weak. Rows give clone size only sometimes, using once, few, many, or a class for an expanded clone.

v_call: TRBV28; j_call: TRBJ2-7; d_call: TRBD2; clone_size: once; cdr3_aa: CASSSQYAFGTSGRSYEQYF; cdr3_nt: TGTGCCAGCAGTTCTCAGTATGCCTTCGGGACTAGCGGGAGGTCCTACGAGCAGTACTTC
v_call: TRBV5-1; j_call: TRBJ1-1; d_call: -; clone_size: -; cdr3_aa: CASSLPGDTEAFF; cdr3_nt: TGCGCCAGCAGCTTGCCGGGGGACACTGAAGCTTTCTTT
v_call: TRBV9; j_call: TRBJ2-1; d_call: TRBD2; clone_size: once; cdr3_aa: CASSVTSGKYNEQFF; cdr3_nt: TGTGCCAGCAGCGTAACTAGCGGGAAGTACAATGAGCAGTTCTTC
v_call: TRBV20-1; j_call: TRBJ2-7; d_call: TRBD2; clone_size: -; cdr3_aa: CSASFSGGYYEQYF; cdr3_nt: TGCAGTGCTAGTTTTTCGGGAGGGTACTACGAGCAGTACTTC
v_call: TRBV5-4; j_call: TRBJ2-1; d_call: TRBD2; clone_size: -; cdr3_aa: CASSTGLAGVYNEQFF; cdr3_nt: TGTGCCAGCAGCACCGGACTAGCGGGAGTGTACAATGAGCAGTTCTTC
v_call: TRBV9; j_call: TRBJ2-3; d_call: TRBD2; clone_size: -; cdr3_aa: CASSVGSGGKLGDTQYF; cdr3_nt: TGTGCCAGCAGCGTAGGTAGCGGGGGCAAGTTGGGTGATACGCAGTATTTT
v_call: TRBV11-2; j_call: TRBJ1-4; d_call: -; clone_size: -; cdr3_aa: CASSVTGSGNEKLFF; cdr3_nt: TGTGCCAGCAGCGTAACAGGGTCCGGTAATGAAAAACTGTTTTTT
v_call: TRBV5-1; j_call: TRBJ1-1; d_call: -; clone_size: -; cdr3_aa: CASSLLGGTEAFF; cdr3_nt: TGCGCCAGCAGCTTGCTGGGGGGCACTGAAGCTTTCTTT
v_call: TRBV4-1; j_call: TRBJ2-7; d_call: -; clone_size: -; cdr3_aa: CASSHGLAKSLETEQYF; cdr3_nt: TGCGCCAGCAGCCATGGCCTAGCGAAGAGCCTAGAGACCGAGCAGTACTTC
v_call: TRBV5-4; j_call: TRBJ1-2; d_call: -; clone_size: -; cdr3_aa: CASSPRGGGPSYGYTF; cdr3_nt: TGTGCCAGCAGCCCCCGGGGCGGGGGACCGTCCTATGGCTACACCTTC
v_call: TRBV4-3; j_call: TRBJ1-5; d_call: -; clone_size: -; cdr3_aa: CASSPVYSNQPQHF; cdr3_nt: TGCGCCAGCAGCCCCGTATATAGCAATCAGCCCCAGCATTTT
v_call: TRBV4-1; j_call: TRBJ1-1; d_call: -; clone_size: -; cdr3_aa: CASSPWILRGKNTEAFF; cdr3_nt: TGCGCCAGCAGCCCGTGGATTCTCAGGGGAAAGAACACTGAAGCTTTCTTT
v_call: TRBV7-9; j_call: TRBJ1-4; d_call: -; clone_size: -; cdr3_aa: CASSQDSAINEKLFF; cdr3_nt: TGTGCCAGCAGCCAGGACAGCGCAATTAATGAAAAACTGTTTTTT
v_call: TRBV20-1; j_call: TRBJ1-6; d_call: -; clone_size: -; cdr3_aa: CSALYNSPLHF; cdr3_nt: TGCAGTGCCCTATATAATTCACCCCTCCACTTT
v_call: TRBV2; j_call: TRBJ1-5; d_call: TRBD1; clone_size: -; cdr3_aa: CASIIDRAIVNQPQHF; cdr3_nt: TGTGCCAGCATTATTGACAGGGCGATTGTCAATCAGCCCCAGCATTTT
v_call: TRBV7-9; j_call: TRBJ2-7; d_call: TRBD2; clone_size: once; cdr3_aa: CASSLLPGLAGVNEQYF; cdr3_nt: TGTGCCAGCAGCTTGCTCCCGGGACTAGCGGGAGTGAACGAGCAGTACTTC